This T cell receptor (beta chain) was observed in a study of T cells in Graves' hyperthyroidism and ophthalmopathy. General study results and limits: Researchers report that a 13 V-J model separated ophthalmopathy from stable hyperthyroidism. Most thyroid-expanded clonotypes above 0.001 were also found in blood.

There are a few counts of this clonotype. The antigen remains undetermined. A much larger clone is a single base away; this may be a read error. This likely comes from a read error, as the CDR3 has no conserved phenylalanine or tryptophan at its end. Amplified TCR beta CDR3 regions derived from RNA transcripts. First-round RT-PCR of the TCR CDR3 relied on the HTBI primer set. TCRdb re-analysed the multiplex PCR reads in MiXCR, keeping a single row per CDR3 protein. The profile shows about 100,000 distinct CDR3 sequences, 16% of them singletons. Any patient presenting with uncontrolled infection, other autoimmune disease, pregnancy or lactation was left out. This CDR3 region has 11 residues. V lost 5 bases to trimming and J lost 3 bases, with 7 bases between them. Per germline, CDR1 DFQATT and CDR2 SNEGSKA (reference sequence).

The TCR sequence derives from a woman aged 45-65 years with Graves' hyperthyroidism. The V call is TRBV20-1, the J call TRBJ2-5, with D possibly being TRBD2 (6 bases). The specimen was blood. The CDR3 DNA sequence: TGCAGTGCTGTAGCGGAAGAGACCCAGTACCTC. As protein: CSAVAEETQYL.